The 5 T cell receptor beta chains reported below all come from one sample, sequenced in a study of T cell repertoires in ileal Crohn's disease. Sequencing was performed with immunoSEQ multiplex PCR; in TCRdb, only in-frame clones are kept and a portion is missing. The profile covers 2,500 to 3,000 clones, with roughly 77% appearing a single time and roughly two thirds taken by the ten largest. Time point described: proximal margin of the surgical specimen (macroscopically non-inflamed). Sequenced: ileal tissue. Source of these receptors: an adult with Crohn's disease.

The CDR3 protein is CSASGPWWYF. In DNA, the CDR3 is TGCAGTGCTAGTGGGCCTTGGTGGTACTTC. This sequence joins TRBV20-1 and TRBJ2-4; D is undetermined. V was clipped by 3 bases and J by 15 bases, with 12 bases between them. Germline CDR1 is DFQATT and CDR2 is SNEGSKA (reference sequence). This CDR3 spans 10 amino acids.

This clone turned up a few times. CDR3 sequence (DNA): TGTGCCAGCAGCCCCGCGAGGGGAGGGGCGAGCTACGAGCAGTACTTC. Protein product: CASSPARGGASYEQYF. The chain couples TRBV5-4 to TRBJ2-7; 7 positions agree with TRBD2. V gave up 4 bases and J gave up 3 bases; unmatched junction bases: 13. Germline CDR1 is SGHNT and CDR2 is YYREEE (reference sequence). The CDR3 runs 16 residues. Full variable domain (outside the CDR3, taken from reference TRBV5-4 and TRBJ2-7): ETGVTQSPTHLIKTRGQQVTLRCSSQSGHNTVSWYQQALGQGPQFIFQYYREEENGRGNFPPRFSGLQFPNYSSELNVNALELDDSALYLCASSPARGGASYEQYFGPGTRLTVT.

The chain links TRBV10-3 to TRBJ1-2; 8 bases agree with TRBD1. The CDR3 length is 14 residues. Losses at the gene ends were 6 bases for V and 7 bases for J; bases not matched to a gene: 10. CDR1 is ENHRY, CDR2 SYGVKD, per germline. Here the CDR3 DNA reads TGTGCCATCAGGCCCGGGCAGGGGGCAAGTGGCTACACCTTC. Translated, it gives CAIRPGQGASGYTF.

This clone was seen a handful of times. V usage is TRBV12-1 and J usage is TRBJ1-5. TRBV12-1 is shown as a pseudogene. The CDR3 extends over 10 amino acids. The CDR3 sequence: CASSLTPQHF. In nucleotides, the CDR3 is TGTGCCAGCAGCTTAACGCCCCAGCATTTT.

The chain links TRBV10-3 to TRBJ2-1, with a weak D call TRBD2 (6 bases). Germline V gives CDR1 ENHRY, CDR2 SYGVKD. V shed 7 bases and J shed 4 bases, with 23 bases lying between them. The CDR3 extends over 17 amino acids. CDR3 DNA sequence: TGTGCCATCAAGAGCCGCGGGGATCGGGACGAATACAATGAGCAGTTCTTC. It yields the protein CAIKSRGDRDEYNEQFF.